Many counts were recorded for the clone carrying this T cell receptor beta chain. This sample was taken from a study of T cells in Graves' hyperthyroidism and ophthalmopathy. The CDR3 runs 17 residues. The V gene's germline CDR1 is SGHTA and CDR2 FQGNSA. V shed 0 bases and J shed 0 bases, with 9 bases lying between them. Patients aged 18 to 65 with hyperthyroidism were newly diagnosed, with duration under 2 months. Sample collection date corresponds to first hyperthyroidism diagnosis, prior to any ophthalmopathy symptoms. RNA transcripts served as the template for amplifying TCR beta CDR3 regions. The TCR CDR3 was amplified in a first-round RT-PCR using the HTBI primer set. MiXCR, applied by TCRdb to the multiplex PCR reads, yields one record per CDR3 protein. The sample lists around 300,000 distinct CDR3 sequences; about an eighth were seen once.

The chain uses TRBV7-2 and TRBJ2-6, with a possible D match to TRBD2 (5 bases). Sequences were obtained from blood. The sequence derives from a woman younger than 45 with Graves' hyperthyroidism that later progressed to Graves' ophthalmopathy. The chain's CDR3 is CASSLALGDSGANVLTF. For the CDR3, the DNA is TGTGCCAGCAGCTTAGCGCTCGGGGACTCTGGGGCCAACGTCCTGACTTTC.